Ten or more counts support the clone carrying this T cell receptor (beta chain). The authors took PBMCs from roughly 10 ml fresh peripheral blood. The source of the sample is a study of T cells in Graves' hyperthyroidism and ophthalmopathy. Whole-study context: Any treatment followed the collection of peripheral blood at initial diagnosis.

Per germline, CDR1 LGHDT and CDR2 YNNKEL (reference sequence). There are 16 residues in the CDR3. V was pared by 2 bases and J by 1 base, with 14 bases between. Amplified TCR beta CDR3 regions came from RNA transcripts. HTBI primers were used for first-round RT-PCR of the TCR CDR3. In TCRdb, the multiplex PCR reads were re-called with MiXCR into one record per CDR3 protein. The sample shows roughly 640,000 distinct CDR3 sequences, about 16% of them seen only once. What was sequenced was blood. The V and J genes are TRBV3-1 and TRBJ1-1; tentative D call: TRBD1 (5 bases). This TCR came from a woman in her forties with Graves' ophthalmopathy. The CDR3 DNA reads as TGTGCCAGCAGCCAACCCTGGGGCAGTGCGAACACTGAAGCTTTCTTT. It yields the protein CASSQPWGSANTEAFF.